These 25 T cell receptor beta chains originate from one sample sequenced in a study of blood T cells in healthy people across ages. It was with a sample-barcoded 5' primer and a J-beta primer mix that a second PCR of roughly 6 to 11 cycles was run. TCRdb itself ran the 5' RACE reads through MiXCR, one entry per CDR3 protein. The sample shows about 640,000 distinct CDR3 sequences, 45% to 65% of them seen only once. The sequencing sample was made of blood. These receptors were collected from a man aged 55 to 70 in good health.

The chain uses TRBV4-2 and TRBJ2-1; 8 positions agree with TRBD2. CDR3 length: 15 amino acids. In germline, CDR1 is LGHNA, CDR2 YNFKEQ. The V and J ends lost 4 bases and 4 bases, in that order; junction bases with no gene match: 6. CDR3 region: CASSPGGGHYNEQFF. The CDR3 DNA follows: TGTGCCAGCAGCCCCGGGGGGGGTCATTACAATGAGCAGTTCTTC.

V and J are TRBV20-1 and TRBJ2-5, with 7 bases identical to TRBD1. The CDR3 consists of 16 residues. Unmatched junction bases numbered 11, after V lost 3 bases and J lost 1 base. Germline assignment: CDR1 DFQATT and CDR2 SNEGSKA (reference sequence). As DNA, the CDR3 is TGCAGTGCTAGCGCCCCCGGGACAGAGTTCCAAGAGACCCAGTACTTC. This codes for CSASAPGTEFQETQYF.

This chain links TRBV5-5 with TRBJ1-2, with 10 nucleotides matching TRBD1. The CDR3 totals 16 residues. Germline V lookup: CDR1 SGHKS, CDR2 YYEKEE (reference sequence). J gave up 2 bases and V 4 bases, and 8 bases lay outside the gene matches. The CDR3 DNA follows: TGTGCCAGCAGCGCGGCCCCGGGACAGGGGAACTATGGCTACACCTTC. It specifies CASSAAPGQGNYGYTF.

V is TRBV12-3 or TRBV12-4 and J is TRBJ2-5, with D perhaps matching TRBD2 (5 bases). This CDR3 region has 12 residues. The V gene lost 3 bases and the J gene lost 7 bases, with 9 bases spanning the gap. The CDR3 reads CASSFRERTQYF. CDR3 nucleotides: TGTGCCAGCAGTTTTAGGGAGCGGACCCAGTACTTC.

This clonotype was seen only once. The chain is built from TRBV4-2 and TRBJ2-1; D not resolved. CDR3 length: 17 residues. V was shortened by 0 bases and J by 4 bases, with 16 bases between the two germline ends. The germline gives CDR1 LGHNA, CDR2 YNFKEQ. The CDR3 sequence is CASSQEETIVGYNEQFF. CDR3 DNA sequence: TGTGCCAGCAGCCAAGAAGAGACAATAGTCGGGTACAATGAGCAGTTCTTC.

The chain carries TRBV27 and TRBJ2-1; TRBD2 might be the D (6 bases). Per germline, CDR1 MNHEY and CDR2 SMNVEV (reference sequence). The length of the CDR3 is 18 residues. V was trimmed by 3 bases and J by 0 bases, leaving 18 bases between them. For the CDR3, the DNA is TGTGCCAGCAGTTTGGCCCTACCTAGCGTTGTCTCCTACAATGAGCAGTTCTTC. Translated: CASSLALPSVVSYNEQFF.

This clonotype was seen more than once but under ten times. The chain employs TRBV29-1 and TRBJ2-1; 9 bases are a match to TRBD2. The germline CDR1 and CDR2 sequences are SQVTM and ANQGSEA. Unmatched junction bases numbered 11, after V lost 7 bases and J lost 10 bases. The CDR3 has 13 amino acids. Written as DNA, the CDR3 is TGCAGCGGCAGGCTAGCGGGGTCCGGGGAGCAGTTCTTC. The encoded protein is CSGRLAGSGEQFF.

The V and J genes are TRBV7-2 and TRBJ1-2; 8 bases agree with TRBD1. V was pared by 4 bases and J by 4 bases, with 8 bases of the junction left unmatched. Germline V CDR1 and CDR2: SGHTA, FQGNSA. The CDR3 runs 15 residues. CDR3 DNA: TGTGCCAGCAGCTCCTTTGGACAGGGTGCCTATGGCTACACCTTC. Amino acid sequence: CASSSFGQGAYGYTF.

This clonotype has a single count. J is TRBJ2-5 and V is TRBV6-1; TRBD1 matches at 7 bases. The CDR3 extends over 15 amino acids. Germline values: CDR1 MNHNS, CDR2 SASEGT. Germline trimming cut 9 bases from V and 1 base from J; bases unmatched to any gene: 11. CDR3 sequence: CASTLNRGIQETQYF. The DNA of the CDR3 is TGTGCCAGTACCTTGAACAGGGGTATCCAAGAGACCCAGTACTTC.

This clonotype was seen a single time. The chain recombines TRBV20-1 with TRBJ1-6, with TRBD1 matching 10 bases. This CDR3 comprises 16 residues. V trimming: 3 bases; J trimming: 3 bases; junction bases outside the gene matches: 5. Germline CDR1 DFQATT, CDR2 SNEGSKA (reference sequence). CDR3 protein: CSARDRGFFYNSPLHF. CDR3 sequence (DNA): TGCAGTGCTAGGGACAGGGGGTTCTTCTATAATTCACCCCTCCACTTT.

The table lists this clonotype with a few counts. This rearrangement joins TRBV10-3 to TRBJ2-5; no reliable D call. The V and J ends lost 5 bases and 3 bases respectively, with 7 bases between them. The germline V gene encodes CDR1 ENHRY and CDR2 SYGVKD. The CDR3 runs to 12 residues. Here the CDR3 DNA reads TGTGCCATCAGTAGGGAAGAAGAGACCCAGTACTTC. Encoded protein: CAISREEETQYF.

The J gene is TRBJ2-4, the V gene TRBV28; 7 bases line up with TRBD2. V was pared by 6 bases and J by 0 bases, with 8 bases of the junction left unmatched. CDR1 MDHEN and CDR2 SYDVKM come from the germline V gene. The CDR3 contains 16 residues. The CDR3 DNA is TGTGCCAGCAGACCGGGGATAGCGGGAGCCAAAAACATTCAGTACTTC. It is translated as CASRPGIAGAKNIQYF.

This rearrangement joins TRBV7-3 to TRBJ2-5; 7 nucleotides match TRBD2. The J call may be wrong; the DNA end is better matched by TRBJ2-7. This CDR3 contains 14 residues. From germline, CDR1 is SGHTA and CDR2 FQGTGA. CDR3 sequence: CASSPSGARLEQYF. CDR3 bases: TGTGCCAGCAGCCCCAGCGGGGCGCGGCTCGAGCAGTACTTC.

This sequence joins TRBV10-3 and TRBJ1-1; D not resolved. In germline, CDR1 is ENHRY, CDR2 SYGVKD. The CDR3 runs 15 residues. With 0 bases removed from V and 6 bases from J, the gap between germline ends came to 14 bases. CDR3 coding DNA: TGTGCCATCAGTGAGTCCTGGGAGGAGGACCCTGAAGCTTTCTTT. Translating gives CAISESWEEDPEAFF.

The chain links TRBV7-6 to TRBJ2-1; 8 bases fit TRBD2. The CDR3 has 17 residues. Germline V gene sequence: CDR1 SGHVS, CDR2 FNYEAQ. J was trimmed by 5 bases and V by 4 bases; bases with no gene match: 13. The CDR3 DNA reads as TGTGCCAGCAGCTCCGACGAGCGGGCGGGAGGCCACAATGAGCAGTTCTTC. Translated, it gives CASSSDERAGGHNEQFF. The full variable domain, its missing parts supplied by reference TRBV7-6 and TRBJ2-1, is GAGVSQSPRYKVTKRGQDVALRCDPISGHVSLYWYRQALGQGPEFLTYFNYEAQQDKSGLPNDRFSAERPEGSISTLTIQRTEQRDSAMYRCASSSDERAGGHNEQFFGPGTRLTVL.

The rearrangement joins TRBV7-2 to TRBJ2-5; the match to TRBD2 covers 10 bases. Germline V lookup: CDR1 SGHTA, CDR2 FQGNSA. This CDR3 has 16 residues. V shed 3 bases, J shed 2 bases, and the junction held 6 bases outside the gene matches. CDR3 in amino acids: CASSLFLAGVQETQYF. DNA for the CDR3: TGTGCCAGCAGCTTGTTTCTAGCGGGGGTTCAAGAGACCCAGTACTTC. The full variable domain, in which reference TRBV7-2 and TRBJ2-5 provide the parts outside the CDR3, is GAGVSQSPSNKVTEKGKDVELRCDPISGHTALYWYRQSLGQGLEFLIYFQGNSAPDKSGLPSDRFSAERTGGSVSTLTIQRTQQEDSAVYLCASSLFLAGVQETQYFGPGTRLLVL.

This chain connects TRBV5-5 to TRBJ1-1; 7 nucleotides agree with TRBD1. V gave up 4 bases and J gave up 6 bases; unmatched junction bases: 6. The CDR3 has 13 amino acids. Germline CDR1 SGHKS, CDR2 YYEKEE (reference sequence). CDR3 in DNA: TGTGCCAGCAGCCCTAGAGGGACAGCTGAAGCTTTCTTT. It codes for CASSPRGTAEAFF.

This clonotype was detected a few times. The rearrangement links TRBV2 to TRBJ2-5, with D uncertain. From germline, CDR1 is SNHLY and CDR2 FYNNEI. Deletions cut 7 bases from V and 2 bases from J, with 11 bases between. The CDR3 consists of 13 residues. CDR3 in DNA: TGTGCCAGCACTTACGCCCCACAAGAGACCCAGTACTTC. Residues: CASTYAPQETQYF.

The chain recombines TRBV5-4 with TRBJ2-2; D is perhaps TRBD1 (5 bases). The germline V and J ends were trimmed by 2 bases and 7 bases, with 12 bases remaining between them. Germline V lookup: CDR1 SGHNT, CDR2 YYREEE (reference sequence). This CDR3 region has 14 residues. This chain's CDR3 is CASSFAGMGGELFF. CDR3 sequence (DNA): TGTGCCAGCAGCTTCGCAGGGATGGGCGGGGAGCTGTTTTTT.

This clonotype has just a few counts. The chain joins TRBV5-1 to TRBJ1-2; no clear D. The length of the CDR3 is 14 residues. The germline gives CDR1 SGHRS, CDR2 YFSETQ. The V gene lost 0 bases and the J gene lost 2 bases, with 8 bases spanning the gap. In DNA form, the CDR3 reads TGCGCCAGCAGCTTGGAGGGCCGGAACTATGGCTACACCTTC. This gives the protein CASSLEGRNYGYTF. Full variable domain (outside the CDR3, taken from reference TRBV5-1 and TRBJ1-2): KAGVTQTPRYLIKTRGQQVTLSCSPISGHRSVSWYQQTPGQGLQFLFEYFSETQRNKGNFPGRFSGRQFSNSRSEMNVSTLELGDSALYLCASSLEGRNYGYTFGSGTRLTVV.

This clonotype was detected ten times or more. This clone may be a read error of a much larger clone one base away. This chain joins TRBV20-1 and TRBJ2-1; tentatively, D is TRBD2 (6 bases). The DNA end lines up better with TRBJ2-7; the J call may be wrong. There are 14 residues in the CDR3. Germline V gene data show CDR1 as DFQATT and CDR2 as SNEGSKA (reference sequence). The DNA for the CDR3 is TGCAGTGCTGAACTAGCTTCATCCTACAATGAGCAGTACTTC. Protein sequence: CSAELASSYNEQYF.

With regard to this clonotype: A much larger clone is a single base away; this may be a read error. The V gene is TRBV7-9, the J gene TRBJ1-1; 7 nucleotides line up with TRBD1. Per the germline V gene, CDR1 is SEHNR and CDR2 is FQNEAQ (reference sequence). V was clipped by 5 bases and J by 4 bases; unmatched bases: 10. This CDR3 is built from 15 residues. CDR3 coding DNA: TGTGCCAGCAGCCCCCGACAGGGCAAGGCCACTGAAGCTTTCTTT. Its translation is CASSPRQGKATEAFF.

The chain carries TRBV12-3 or TRBV12-4 and TRBJ2-7, with a possible D match to TRBD1 (6 bases). This CDR3 is built from 13 residues. With 5 bases removed from V and 2 bases from J, the gap between germline ends came to 10 bases. This chain's CDR3 is CASSVYRAYEQYF. CDR3 in DNA: TGTGCCAGCAGTGTGTACAGGGCCTACGAGCAGTACTTC.

This clonotype occurred once. The chain links TRBV6-6 to TRBJ1-6; D possibly corresponds to TRBD1 (6 bases). The CDR3 contains 14 residues. Germline V gene data show CDR1 as MNHNY and CDR2 as SVGAGI (reference sequence). Trimming shortened V by 9 bases and J by 6 bases, and 15 bases separated the two germline ends. The DNA of the CDR3 is TGTGCCAGTTCACAGGGAATAGCTAATTCACCCCTCCACTTT. This gives the protein CASSQGIANSPLHF.

This clonotype has more than one count but fewer than ten. The chain couples TRBV12-3 or TRBV12-4 to TRBJ2-3; 8 bases line up with TRBD1. The V and J ends lost 3 bases and 1 base, in that order; junction bases with no gene match: 3. This CDR3 is 15 amino acids long. The CDR3 sequence is CASSLQGARTDTQYF. The CDR3, as DNA: TGTGCCAGCAGTTTGCAGGGGGCGCGCACAGATACGCAGTATTTT.